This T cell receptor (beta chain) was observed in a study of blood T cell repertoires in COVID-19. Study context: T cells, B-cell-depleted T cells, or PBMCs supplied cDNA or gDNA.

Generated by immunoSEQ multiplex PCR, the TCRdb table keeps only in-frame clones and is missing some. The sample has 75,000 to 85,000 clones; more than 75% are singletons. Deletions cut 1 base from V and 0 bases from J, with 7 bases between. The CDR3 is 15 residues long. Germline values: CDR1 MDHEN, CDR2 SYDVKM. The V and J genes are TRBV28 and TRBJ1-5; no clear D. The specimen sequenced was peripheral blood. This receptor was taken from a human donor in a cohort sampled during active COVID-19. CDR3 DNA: TGTGCCAGCAGTTTATCAGGTAATAGCAATCAGCCCCAGCATTTT. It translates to CASSLSGNSNQPQHF.